Following are 25 T cell receptor beta chains from one sample sequenced in a study of blood T cell repertoires in COVID-19. TCRdb's table, derived via immunoSEQ multiplex PCR, lists solely in-frame clones and lacks some. Among approximately 140,000 clones listed, roughly 90% were seen once. The sequencing sample was made of peripheral blood. These receptors came from a man aged 45-65 years with active or convalescent COVID-19.

The rearrangement joins TRBV5-1 to TRBJ2-5; D is uncertain. The CDR3 runs 15 residues. CDR1 and CDR2 (germline): SGHRS, YFSETQ. Between the trimmed V and J ends, which lost 3 bases and 3 bases, there was a span of 15 bases. CDR3 protein: CASSSQSQTKETQYF. The CDR3 DNA is TGCGCCAGCAGCTCCCAATCGCAGACAAAAGAGACCCAGTACTTC.

This clone came up many times. The gene calls are TRBV7-8 and TRBJ2-1; D perhaps matches TRBD1 (6 bases). Trimming removed 1 base at V and 0 bases at J, with 10 bases between. Germline CDR1 SGHVS, CDR2 FQNEAQ. CDR3 size: 16 residues. The DNA for the CDR3 is TGTGCCAGCAGCTTAGACAGGGCGGGCTCCTACAATGAGCAGTTCTTC. Translated, it gives CASSLDRAGSYNEQFF.

The chain is built from TRBV15 and TRBJ2-7, with D perhaps matching TRBD1 (5 bases). Looked up from germline, CDR1 is LNHNV and CDR2 is YYDKDF (reference sequence). This CDR3 region has 14 residues. Trimming pared 3 bases from V and 3 bases from J, leaving 12 bases between. The CDR3 nucleotides are TGTGCCACCAGCAGTGGGGCTGGGGACTACGAGCAGTACTTC. The encoded protein is CATSSGAGDYEQYF.

V and J are TRBV3-1 (or the pseudogene TRBV3-2) and TRBJ2-3; D is possibly TRBD2 (6 bases). CDR1 LGHDT and CDR2 YNNKEL come from the germline V gene (reference sequence). This CDR3 comprises 15 residues. The germline V and J ends were trimmed by 1 base and 5 bases, with 13 bases remaining between them. The CDR3 nucleotides read TGTGCCAGCAGCCAAGGCGGGCAGGGAGGAGATACGCAGTATTTT. Protein product: CASSQGGQGGDTQYF.

CDR3 amino acids: CASSSPGQGAGELFF. In nucleotides, the CDR3 is TGTGCCAGTAGTTCGCCGGGACAGGGGGCCGGGGAGCTGTTTTTT. The rearrangement links TRBV19 to TRBJ2-2, with 11 bases that match TRBD1. The CDR3 is made up of 15 amino acids. J gave up 6 bases and V 5 bases, and 5 bases lay outside the gene matches. CDR1 is LNHDA and CDR2 is SQIVND in the germline V gene (reference sequence).

This chain connects TRBV5-4 to TRBJ2-5; TRBD2 is a possible D gene (6 bases). Trimming removed 4 bases from V and 3 bases from J, with 16 bases in between. The CDR3 has 15 amino acids. The germline gives CDR1 SGHNT, CDR2 YYREEE (reference sequence). CDR3: CASSGVAGRKETQYF. CDR3 nucleotides: TGTGCCAGCAGCGGCGTGGCAGGGAGGAAAGAGACCCAGTACTTC. Complete variable domain (other parts from reference TRBV5-4 and TRBJ2-5): ETGVTQSPTHLIKTRGQQVTLRCSSQSGHNTVSWYQQALGQGPQFIFQYYREEENGRGNFPPRFSGLQFPNYSSELNVNALELDDSALYLCASSGVAGRKETQYFGPGTRLLVL.

V usage is TRBV7-2 and J usage is TRBJ1-2; 10 bases line up with TRBD1. Germline V gives CDR1 SGHTA, CDR2 FQGNSA. CDR3 length: 14 amino acids. Trimming at V came to 5 bases and at J to 4 bases, leaving 4 bases not matched to a gene. This chain's CDR3 is CASSPDRGPYGYTF. CDR3 nucleotides: TGTGCCAGCAGCCCCGACAGGGGGCCCTATGGCTACACCTTC.

The V call is TRBV5-6, the J call TRBJ2-3, with 8 bases matching TRBD2. Germline values: CDR1 SGHDT, CDR2 YYEEEE. The CDR3 has 15 amino acids. The junction had 2 bases not matched to a gene; V was cut back by 2 bases and J by 0 bases. CDR3 in amino acids: CASSFLAGSTDTQYF. CDR3 DNA sequence: TGTGCCAGCAGCTTTTTAGCGGGGAGCACAGATACGCAGTATTTT.

The rearrangement links TRBV19 to TRBJ2-1, with D perhaps TRBD1 (6 bases). The V gene lost 6 bases and the J gene lost 0 bases, with 9 bases spanning the gap. The CDR3 spans 14 residues. Germline V lookup: CDR1 LNHDA, CDR2 SQIVND (reference sequence). The CDR3 nucleotides are TGTGCCAGTAGCAGGGGTTACTCCTACAATGAGCAGTTCTTC. It is translated as CASSRGYSYNEQFF.

This clone was counted once. The V and J genes are TRBV5-1 and TRBJ2-3; TRBD1 agrees at 7 bases. Germline V CDR1 and CDR2: SGHRS, YFSETQ. This CDR3 comprises 13 residues. V shed 8 bases and J 0 bases; nucleotides not matched to a gene: 3. The CDR3 DNA sequence: TGCGCCAGTAGACAGGGAAGCACAGATACGCAGTATTTT. Residues: CASRQGSTDTQYF.

This clone was recorded once. The chain joins TRBV7-9 to TRBJ2-7; D remains unclear. CDR1 is SEHNR and CDR2 is FQNEAQ in the germline V gene (reference sequence). V lost 6 bases and J 2 bases, leaving 11 bases between the germline ends. The CDR3 loop spans 13 amino acids. CDR3 residues: CASRPPYTYEQYF. As DNA, the CDR3 is TGTGCCAGCAGGCCACCTTACACCTACGAGCAGTACTTC. The entire variable domain, with the rest obtained from reference TRBV7-9 and TRBJ2-7, is as follows: DTGVSQNPRHKITKRGQNVTFRCDPISEHNRLYWYRQTLGQGPEFLTYFQNEAQLEKSRLLSDRFSAERPKGSFSTLEIQRTEQGDSAMYLCASRPPYTYEQYFGPGTRLTVT.

V usage is TRBV19 and J usage is TRBJ2-5; tentative D call: TRBD2 (6 bases). CDR1 LNHDA and CDR2 SQIVND come from the germline V gene (reference sequence). V was clipped by 3 bases and J by 4 bases, with 12 bases between them. The CDR3 contains 14 residues. CDR3 amino acids: CASSIIGGRETQYF. For the CDR3, the DNA is TGTGCCAGTAGTATTATTGGAGGGCGAGAGACCCAGTACTTC. The whole variable domain, remainder taken from reference TRBV19 and TRBJ2-5, is DGGITQSPKYLFRKEGQNVTLSCEQNLNHDAMYWYRQDPGQGLRLIYYSQIVNDFQKGDIAEGYSVSREKKESFPLTVTSAQKNPTAFYLCASSIIGGRETQYFGPGTRLLVL.

The gene calls are TRBV6-5 and TRBJ1-4; the D is unclear. Germline V gives CDR1 MNHEY, CDR2 SVGAGI. The CDR3 has 15 residues. Trimming took 5 bases from V and 8 from J, leaving 18 bases between them. The CDR3 reads CASSPSKGREEKLFF. The DNA for the CDR3 is TGTGCCAGCAGTCCAAGCAAGGGTAGGGAGGAAAAACTGTTTTTT.

The chain joins TRBV15 to TRBJ2-3, with D perhaps matching TRBD1 (6 bases). This CDR3 spans 14 amino acids. Germline CDR1 and CDR2: LNHNV and YYDKDF (reference sequence). The ends were cut back, 4 bases at V and 1 base at J, with 9 bases in the middle. The CDR3 loop reads CATSKQGGTDTQYF. The CDR3 DNA reads as TGTGCCACCAGCAAACAGGGAGGCACAGATACGCAGTATTTT.

The chain couples TRBV19 to TRBJ2-4; 7 nucleotides line up with TRBD1. J gave up 3 bases and V 10 bases, and 9 bases lay outside the gene matches. The germline gives CDR1 LNHDA, CDR2 SQIVND (reference sequence). The CDR3 loop spans 14 amino acids. CDR3: CATSDRIRKNIQYF. The CDR3 DNA sequence: TGTGCCACCTCGGACAGGATCCGCAAAAACATTCAGTACTTC.

CDR3 protein: CASSQALISSYNEQFF. The CDR3 region has the DNA TGTGCCAGCAGCCAAGCGTTAATTTCCTCCTACAATGAGCAGTTCTTC. The V gene is TRBV3-1 (or the pseudogene TRBV3-2), the J gene TRBJ2-1, with D unresolved. CDR1 is LGHDT and CDR2 is YNNKEL in the germline V gene (reference sequence). V was pared by 1 base and J by 0 bases, with 10 bases between. The CDR3 consists of 16 residues.

This rearrangement joins TRBV5-4 to TRBJ2-7, with 10 positions matching TRBD2. From germline, CDR1 is SGHNT and CDR2 YYREEE (reference sequence). This CDR3 is 16 amino acids long. V shed 0 bases, J shed 0 bases, and the junction held 3 bases outside the gene matches. The CDR3 DNA follows: TGTGCCAGCAGCTTGGCCACTAGCGGGATCTCCTACGAGCAGTACTTC. It yields the protein CASSLATSGISYEQYF.

The genes are TRBV5-1 and TRBJ2-4; the match to TRBD1 covers 8 bases. Germline trimming cut 0 bases from V and 6 bases from J; bases unmatched to any gene: 8. The length of the CDR3 is 16 residues. Germline CDR1 SGHRS, CDR2 YFSETQ. CDR3 in DNA: TGCGCCAGCAGCTTGGGGACAGGGTCGGGGGTAAACATTCAGTACTTC. Encoded protein: CASSLGTGSGVNIQYF.

The genes are TRBV4-1 and TRBJ1-2, with D hard to call. V was shortened by 0 bases and J by 5 bases, with 7 bases between the two germline ends. This CDR3 has 13 amino acids. Per the germline V gene, CDR1 is MGHRA and CDR2 is YSYEKL. The CDR3 loop is CASSQDRFYGYTF. DNA of the CDR3: TGCGCCAGCAGCCAAGACCGGTTTTATGGCTACACCTTC.

V is TRBV6-6 and J is TRBJ2-1; 10 bases line up with TRBD2. The CDR3 has 14 amino acids. Germline CDR1 reads MNHNY; CDR2 reads SVGAGI (reference sequence). J gave up 6 bases and V 7 bases, and 6 bases lay outside the gene matches. CDR3 sequence reads: CASTYPSGGNEQFF. In DNA form, the CDR3 reads TGTGCCAGCACATACCCTAGCGGGGGCAATGAGCAGTTCTTC.

This chain uses TRBV6-4 with TRBJ1-3; tentative D call: TRBD1 (6 bases). The ends were cut back, 2 bases at V and 0 bases at J, with 11 bases in the middle. The CDR3 is 16 amino acids. Germline values: CDR1 MRHNA, CDR2 SNTAGT. The CDR3 bases are TGTGCCAGCAGTGACGAGGGACAAGTCTCTGGAAACACCATATATTTT. Encoded protein: CASSDEGQVSGNTIYF.

As concerns this clone: The same CDR3 also results from other DNA sequences found in this sample. This chain uses TRBV28 with TRBJ1-2; D is uncertain. This CDR3 has 12 amino acids. V gave up 3 bases and J gave up 4 bases, with 6 bases separating them. Germline values: CDR1 MDHEN, CDR2 SYDVKM. CDR3 bases: TGTGCCAGCAGTTTTGGTAGCTATGGCTACACCTTC. It is translated as CASSFGSYGYTF.

This rearrangement joins TRBV9 to TRBJ2-1; TRBD1 agrees at 9 bases. The CDR3 has 15 residues. In germline, CDR1 is SGDLS, CDR2 YYNGEE. With V trimmed by 0 bases and J by 8 bases, 6 bases remained unmatched. The chain's CDR3 is CASSVGRDRAHEQFF. The CDR3 DNA is TGTGCCAGCAGCGTAGGTCGGGACAGGGCCCATGAGCAGTTCTTC. Full variable domain (missing parts from reference TRBV9 and TRBJ2-1): DSGVTQTPKHLITATGQRVTLRCSPRSGDLSVYWYQQSLDQGLQFLIQYYNGEERAKGNILERFSAQQFPDLHSELNLSSLELGDSALYFCASSVGRDRAHEQFFGPGTRLTVL.

V gene TRBV6-5 combines with J gene TRBJ2-1; 10 bases agree with TRBD1. CDR3 length equals 15 residues. Trimming at V came to 6 bases and at J to 2 bases, leaving 4 bases not matched to a gene. Germline V gene sequence: CDR1 MNHEY, CDR2 SVGAGI. The CDR3 region has the DNA TGTGCCAGCAGATCGACAGGGGGCCCCTACAATGAGCAGTTCTTC. Amino acid sequence: CASRSTGGPYNEQFF.

The chain recombines TRBV7-2 with TRBJ1-5; D possibly corresponds to TRBD1 (5 bases). V was cut by 5 bases and J by 7 bases, with 18 bases left in between. CDR3 length: 15 amino acids. Germline V gene lookup returns CDR1 SGHTA and CDR2 FQGNSA. CDR3 loop: CASSQGDILTQPQHF. Here the CDR3 DNA reads TGTGCCAGCAGCCAGGGCGACATTTTAACACAGCCCCAGCATTTT.